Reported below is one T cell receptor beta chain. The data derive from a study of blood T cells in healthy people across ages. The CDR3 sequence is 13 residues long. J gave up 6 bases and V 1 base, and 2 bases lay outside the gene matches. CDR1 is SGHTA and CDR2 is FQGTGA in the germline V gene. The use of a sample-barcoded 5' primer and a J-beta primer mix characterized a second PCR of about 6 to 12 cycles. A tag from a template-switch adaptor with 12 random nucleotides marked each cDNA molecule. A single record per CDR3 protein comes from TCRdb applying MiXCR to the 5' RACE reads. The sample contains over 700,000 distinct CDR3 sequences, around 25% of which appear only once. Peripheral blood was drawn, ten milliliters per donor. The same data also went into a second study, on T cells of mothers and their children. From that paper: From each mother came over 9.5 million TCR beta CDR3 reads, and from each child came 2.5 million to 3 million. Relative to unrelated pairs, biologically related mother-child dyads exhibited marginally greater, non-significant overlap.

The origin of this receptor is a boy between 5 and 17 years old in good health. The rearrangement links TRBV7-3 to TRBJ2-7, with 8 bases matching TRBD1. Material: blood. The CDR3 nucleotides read TGTGCCAGCAGCTTAAACAGGGGGTTCGAGCAGTACTTC. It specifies CASSLNRGFEQYF.